The 10 T cell receptor beta chains below all came from one sample that was sequenced in a study of blood T cell repertoires in COVID-19. Using immunoSEQ multiplex PCR, the repertoire was profiled, and TCRdb retains in-frame clones only, with some absent. The sample gives over 200,000 clones, roughly 87% of which show up once; approximately 10% is in the top ten. The specimen sequenced was PBMCs or T cells enriched from blood (not recorded which). All receptors come from a man aged 30 to 45 who had recovered from COVID-19.

This chain connects TRBV29-1 to TRBJ2-1, with 16 bases that match TRBD2. CDR1 is SQVTM and CDR2 is ANQGSEA in the germline V gene. The CDR3 covers 14 residues. Trimming removed 6 bases from V and 8 bases from J; junction bases left unmatched: 4. The CDR3 is CSVRGLAGGYEQFF. As DNA, the CDR3 is TGCAGCGTCAGGGGACTAGCGGGAGGGTATGAGCAGTTCTTC.

The chain is built from TRBV4-3 and TRBJ2-6; maybe TRBD1 (5 bases). This CDR3 spans 17 amino acids. Germline CDR1 and CDR2: LGHNA and YSLEER. The V gene lost 0 bases and the J gene lost 1 base, with 10 bases spanning the gap. In nucleotides, the CDR3 is TGCGCCAGCAGCCAAGAGTTAAGGGGATCTGGGGCCAACGTCCTGACTTTC. Translating it yields CASSQELRGSGANVLTF.

V is TRBV18 and J is TRBJ2-7; TRBD2 matches 8 bases. CDR1 is KGHSH and CDR2 is LQKENI in the germline V gene. The CDR3 has 15 amino acids. V was clipped by 3 bases and J by 7 bases; unmatched bases: 11. The CDR3 reads CASSPYGTSGAEQYF. CDR3 sequence (DNA): TGTGCCAGCTCACCCTACGGGACTAGTGGGGCGGAGCAGTACTTC.

V usage is TRBV3-1 (or the pseudogene TRBV3-2) and J usage is TRBJ2-7; 7 positions match TRBD2. Germline CDR1 is LGHDT and CDR2 is YNNKEL (reference sequence). CDR3 length: 18 residues. V lost 4 bases to trimming and J lost 2 bases; unmatched junction nucleotides: 17. The CDR3 coding sequence is TGTGCCAGCAGCCCCGGGTTCACGGGAGGATCGGAAGCCTACGAGCAGTACTTC. Protein: CASSPGFTGGSEAYEQYF.

The table lists this clone with a few counts. This same CDR3 is encoded by further DNA sequences in the sample. V and J are TRBV5-1 and TRBJ1-1; no clear D gene. Trimming took off 0 bases at V and 1 base at J, with 4 bases between the two ends. This CDR3 has 13 residues. Germline values: CDR1 SGHRS, CDR2 YFSETQ. The chain's CDR3 is CASSLGGNTEAFF. CDR3 sequence (DNA): TGCGCCAGCAGCTTGGGAGGGAACACTGAAGCTTTCTTT.

The chain uses TRBV5-1 and TRBJ2-5; the match to TRBD2 covers 7 bases. Germline CDR1 and CDR2: SGHRS and YFSETQ. J gave up 3 bases and V 1 base, and 3 bases lay outside the gene matches. The CDR3 sequence is 14 residues long. CDR3 DNA: TGCGCCAGCAGCTTGCGGGGGGATAAAGAGACCCAGTACTTC. This sequence encodes CASSLRGDKETQYF.

This clone showed up just once. V usage is TRBV7-9 and J usage is TRBJ2-7; 8 nucleotides align to TRBD2. Germline CDR1 and CDR2: SEHNR and FQNEAQ (reference sequence). The V segment lost 7 bases and the J segment 5 bases; nucleotides outside the gene matches: 13. The CDR3 spans 15 residues. CDR3 residues: CASTHGRGGTDEQYF. The DNA of the CDR3 is TGTGCCAGCACCCATGGACGGGGGGGTACCGACGAGCAGTACTTC.

The V and J genes are TRBV12-2 and TRBJ1-2. TRBV12-2 is a pseudogene locus. The CDR3 is 14 residues long. The CDR3 sequence: CASRLGEVRGGYTF. The CDR3 nucleotides are TGTGCAAGTCGCTTGGGGGAGGTTCGAGGTGGCTACACCTTC.

This clone occurred once. V gene TRBV6-4 combines with J gene TRBJ1-2; TRBD1 matches 9 bases. V lost 2 bases to trimming and J lost 8 bases; unmatched junction nucleotides: 6. The CDR3 extends over 14 amino acids. The germline CDR1 and CDR2 sequences are MRHNA and SNTAGT. This CDR3 reads CASSDINRGRGYTF. The CDR3 region has the DNA TGTGCCAGCAGTGACATTAACAGGGGGCGAGGCTACACCTTC.

This clone was seen only once. The chain has TRBV19 and TRBJ1-1, with 9 bases lining up with TRBD1. The J segment lost 3 bases and the V segment lost 5 bases, leaving 19 bases of the junction unmatched. CDR1 is LNHDA, CDR2 SQIVND, per germline (reference sequence). CDR3 length equals 19 residues. CDR3 sequence: CASSAYHRGRLSEDTEAFF. The DNA for the CDR3 is TGTGCCAGTAGTGCATACCACAGGGGGCGACTAAGTGAGGACACTGAAGCTTTCTTT.